The 32 T cell receptor beta chains given below trace back to one sample, sequenced in a study of control samples from healthy donors and cancer patients. Repertoires were generated with immunoSEQ multiplex PCR, while TCRdb's copy carries only in-frame clones and drops some. The sample has 70,000 to 100,000 clones, 91% seen once. The sequenced sample was blood. These receptor sequences come from a man aged 45 to 65 in good health.

The chain carries TRBV7-6 and TRBJ1-5, with D unresolved. The germline V gene has CDR1 SGHVS and CDR2 FNYEAQ. The CDR3 runs 13 residues. Deletions cut 2 bases from V and 0 bases from J, with 2 bases between. CDR3 bases: TGTGCCAGCAGCTTAAGTAGCAATCAGCCCCAGCATTTT. It is translated as CASSLSSNQPQHF.

This chain uses TRBV5-1 with TRBJ1-2; 7 bases line up with TRBD1. The CDR3 runs 12 residues. Per the germline V gene, CDR1 is SGHRS and CDR2 is YFSETQ. J lost 9 bases, V lost 4 bases, and 6 bases had no gene match. The CDR3 DNA reads TGCGCCAGCAGCCAAGACAGGGCAAGCTACACCTTC. It encodes CASSQDRASYTF.

The chain couples TRBV7-2 to TRBJ1-2; D gene ambiguous. Germline assignment: CDR1 SGHTA and CDR2 FQGNSA. The CDR3 sequence is 16 residues long. Between the trimmed V and J ends, which lost 1 base and 8 bases, there was a span of 20 bases. CDR3 sequence (DNA): TGTGCCAGCAGCTTAGAGGCCACTTACCCTCCGGGGGGCTACACCTTC. It translates to CASSLEATYPPGGYTF.

The J gene is TRBJ2-3, the V gene TRBV12-3 or TRBV12-4; 7 bases match TRBD1. The CDR3 contains 13 residues. Trimming removed 5 bases from V and 5 bases from J; junction bases left unmatched: 4. CDR3 in amino acids: CASSDRQGDTQYF. The CDR3 coding sequence is TGTGCCAGCAGTGACCGACAGGGAGATACGCAGTATTTT.

This sequence joins TRBV7-8 and TRBJ1-4, with 7 bases matching TRBD1. Germline CDR1 reads SGHVS; CDR2 reads FQNEAQ. The trim removed 5 bases at V and 7 bases at J, leaving 7 bases unmatched. This CDR3 contains 14 residues. CDR3 coding DNA: TGTGCCAGCAGCGCAGGGACAGCCGGTGAAAAACTGTTTTTT. It encodes CASSAGTAGEKLFF.

This clone showed up just once. The genes are TRBV30 and TRBJ1-5; D not resolved. The germline CDR1 and CDR2 sequences are GTSNPN and SVGIG (reference sequence). The CDR3 loop spans 15 amino acids. Trimming removed 1 base at V and 3 bases at J, with 13 bases between. The CDR3 DNA reads as TGTGCCTGGAGTGGGGCAGCAAGTTTCAATCAGCCCCAGCATTTT. It specifies CAWSGAASFNQPQHF. Using reference TRBV30 and TRBJ1-5 for the parts outside the CDR3, the full variable domain is SQTIHQWPATLVQPVGSPLSLECTVEGTSNPNLYWYRQAAGRGLQLLFYSVGIGQISSEVPQNLSASRPQDRQFILSSKKLLLSDSGFYLCAWSGAASFNQPQHFGDGTRLSIL.

The chain recombines TRBV5-1 with TRBJ2-3; 12 positions match TRBD2. CDR1 and CDR2 from the germline V gene are SGHRS and YFSETQ. Trimming cost V 0 bases and J 0 bases; bases outside gene matches: 5. This CDR3 is built from 18 residues. This chain's CDR3 is CASSLGLAGAGSTDTQYF. The CDR3, as DNA: TGCGCCAGCAGCTTGGGACTAGCGGGGGCCGGGAGCACAGATACGCAGTATTTT.

The chain uses TRBV24-1 and TRBJ2-5, with 12 bases fitting TRBD2. Germline-derived CDR1 and CDR2 are KGHDR and SFDVKD. The CDR3 extends over 16 amino acids. With 4 bases clipped from V and 4 bases from J, the junction kept 6 bases outside the gene matches. CDR3 in amino acids: CATSDSLTSGGETQYF. The CDR3 nucleotides are TGTGCCACCAGTGACTCCTTGACTAGCGGGGGAGAGACCCAGTACTTC.

The V call is TRBV14, the J call TRBJ1-1; a weak D match, TRBD1 (6 bases). V lost 2 bases and J 5 bases, leaving 12 bases between the germline ends. CDR3 size: 14 residues. CDR1 is SGHDN, CDR2 FVKESK, per germline. The CDR3 loop is CASSQLRGATEAFF. The CDR3, as DNA: TGTGCCAGCAGCCAATTACGGGGGGCGACTGAAGCTTTCTTT.

V and J are TRBV14 and TRBJ1-6; D unresolved. Trimming left V 4 bases short and J 0 bases short, with 4 bases between. Germline V gene lookup returns CDR1 SGHDN and CDR2 FVKESK. The CDR3 extends over 14 amino acids. The CDR3 DNA sequence: TGTGCCAGCAGCCTTCTCTCCTATAATTCACCCCTCCACTTT. Its protein is CASSLLSYNSPLHF.

Only a few counts were recorded for this clone. The chain combines TRBV11-3 with TRBJ2-6; 9 nucleotides agree with TRBD1. The germline CDR1 and CDR2 sequences are SGHNT and YENEEA. The CDR3 has 20 amino acids. With 1 base clipped from V and 0 bases from J, the junction kept 10 bases outside the gene matches. The CDR3 DNA reads as TGTGCCAGCAGCTTAGGGGCTCCGGGACAGGGCCACTCTGGGGCCAACGTCCTGACTTTC. Translated, it gives CASSLGAPGQGHSGANVLTF.

The chain recombines TRBV30 with TRBJ2-3; D is ambiguous. This CDR3 contains 12 residues. Germline loops: CDR1 GTSNPN, CDR2 SVGIG (reference sequence). The ends were cut back, 1 base at V and 1 base at J, with 3 bases in the middle. The CDR3 protein is CAWSAGTDTQYF. In nucleotides, the CDR3 is TGTGCCTGGAGTGCGGGCACAGATACGCAGTATTTT.

The gene calls are TRBV12-3 or TRBV12-4 and TRBJ1-3; D is undetermined. With 8 bases removed from V and 8 bases from J, the gap between germline ends came to 7 bases. There are 10 residues in the CDR3. The CDR3 DNA reads TGTGCCAGCGGTACACACACCATATATTTT. It encodes CASGTHTIYF.

The gene calls are TRBV5-8 and TRBJ1-1; D is uncertain. The CDR3 sequence is 13 residues long. From germline, CDR1 is SGHTS and CDR2 YDEGEE. V gave up 2 bases and J gave up 0 bases, with 5 bases separating them. The CDR3 DNA is TGTGCCAGCAGCTTCGAGATGAACACTGAAGCTTTCTTT. Translation gives CASSFEMNTEAFF.

This rearrangement joins TRBV10-1 to TRBJ2-7; 7 bases line up with TRBD1. CDR3 length: 13 amino acids. Germline loops: CDR1 WNHNN, CDR2 SYGVQD (reference sequence). Trimming removed 5 bases from V and 5 bases from J; junction bases left unmatched: 6. The CDR3 here is CASSTYRGDEQYF. CDR3 nucleotide sequence: TGCGCCAGCAGTACCTACAGGGGCGACGAGCAGTACTTC.

This chain connects TRBV27 to TRBJ1-6; maybe TRBD1 (5 bases). V gave up 2 bases and J gave up 1 base, with 12 bases separating them. The CDR3 is made up of 17 amino acids. CDR1 is MNHEY, CDR2 SMNVEV, per germline (reference sequence). The CDR3 reads CASSLGAEGSYNSPLHF. CDR3 DNA: TGTGCCAGCAGTTTAGGGGCAGAGGGTTCCTATAATTCACCCCTCCACTTT.

The V and J genes are TRBV6-5 and TRBJ2-1; 8 nucleotides match TRBD2. Unmatched junction bases numbered 9, after V lost 2 bases and J lost 9 bases. The CDR3 is made up of 15 amino acids. Germline V CDR1 and CDR2: MNHEY, SVGAGI. The CDR3 DNA reads TGTGCCAGCAGTTACCCTCCCAGCGGGGGCGGTGAGCAGTTCTTC. Translating gives CASSYPPSGGGEQFF.

Only one count was recorded for this clone. The chain is built from TRBV30 and TRBJ2-3; D remains ambiguous. Germline CDR1 and CDR2: GTSNPN and SVGIG (reference sequence). The CDR3 length is 10 residues. Trimming stripped 2 bases from V and 8 bases from J, with 5 bases between. The CDR3 reads CAWSRVTQYF. CDR3 nucleotides: TGTGCCTGGAGTAGAGTTACGCAGTATTTT.

The chain couples TRBV11-2 to TRBJ2-7; the match to TRBD1 covers 10 bases. CDR3 length equals 17 residues. Germline CDR1 SGHAT, CDR2 FQNNGV. After removal of 0 bases from V and 0 bases from J, the junction contained 5 bases not matched to a gene. The CDR3 nucleotides read TGTGCCAGCAGCTTAGATAGCAGGACAGGGGGCTCCTACGAGCAGTACTTC. Protein sequence: CASSLDSRTGGSYEQYF.

The chain uses TRBV3-1 (or the pseudogene TRBV3-2) and TRBJ2-3; 9 positions agree with TRBD2. Looked up from germline, CDR1 is LGHDT and CDR2 is YNNKEL (reference sequence). CDR3 length equals 15 residues. The trim removed 4 bases at V and 6 bases at J, leaving 8 bases unmatched. The CDR3 loop is CASSPQRGARDTQYF. CDR3 in DNA: TGTGCCAGCAGCCCTCAGCGGGGGGCGAGGGATACGCAGTATTTT.

V is TRBV6-5 and J is TRBJ1-5, with D hard to call. Trimming stripped 0 bases from V and 6 bases from J, with 12 bases between. The CDR3 consists of 15 residues. The germline V gene has CDR1 MNHEY and CDR2 SVGAGI. Here the CDR3 DNA reads TGTGCCAGCAGTTACTCTAGGTATGCGGGTCAGCCCCAGCATTTT. It codes for CASSYSRYAGQPQHF.

The chain employs TRBV5-6 and TRBJ1-1; the D is unclear. The CDR3 contains 11 residues. The germline gives CDR1 SGHDT, CDR2 YYEEEE. The germline V and J ends were trimmed by 2 bases and 4 bases, with 3 bases remaining between them. CDR3 sequence (DNA): TGTGCCAGCAGCTTCAGCACTGAAGCTTTCTTT. Translation: CASSFSTEAFF.

V and J are TRBV7-9 and TRBJ1-2; TRBD1 might be the D (5 bases). Trimming pared 1 base from V and 2 bases from J, leaving 8 bases between. The CDR3 totals 14 residues. Germline V gene sequence: CDR1 SEHNR, CDR2 FQNEAQ (reference sequence). CDR3 sequence (DNA): TGTGCCAGCAGCTTAGACGGGGGAAACTATGGCTACACCTTC. As protein: CASSLDGGNYGYTF.

This chain connects TRBV5-4 to TRBJ1-2; 10 positions agree with TRBD1. The CDR3 extends over 13 amino acids. V was pared by 2 bases and J by 6 bases, with 1 base of the junction left unmatched. From germline, CDR1 is SGHNT and CDR2 YYREEE (reference sequence). The DNA for the CDR3 is TGTGCCAGCAGCTTTGACAGGGGGCATGGCTACACCTTC. Translating gives CASSFDRGHGYTF.

This chain uses TRBV7-2 with TRBJ1-5; no clear D gene. Trimming took off 6 bases at V and 6 bases at J, with 15 bases between the two ends. CDR1 SGHTA and CDR2 FQGNSA come from the germline V gene. The CDR3 contains 14 residues. CDR3 DNA sequence: TGTGCCAGCAGACCTCCCCTCGAGGGTCAGCCCCAGCATTTT. Protein: CASRPPLEGQPQHF. Full variable domain (rest looked up from reference TRBV7-2 and TRBJ1-5): GAGVSQSPSNKVTEKGKDVELRCDPISGHTALYWYRQSLGQGLEFLIYFQGNSAPDKSGLPSDRFSAERTGGSVSTLTIQRTQQEDSAVYLCASRPPLEGQPQHFGDGTRLSIL.

This clone was seen a few times. The chain recombines TRBV6-1 with TRBJ1-5; no reliable D call. V lost 0 bases and J lost 6, with 6 bases in between. CDR1 and CDR2 from the germline V gene are MNHNS and SASEGT. The CDR3 contains 13 residues. The CDR3 sequence: CASSEASAQPQHF. CDR3 DNA sequence: TGTGCCAGCAGTGAAGCGTCAGCTCAGCCCCAGCATTTT.

The rearrangement uses TRBV30 and TRBJ1-5; D gene uncertain. Trimming stripped 1 base from V and 5 bases from J, with 6 bases between. Germline V gives CDR1 GTSNPN, CDR2 SVGIG (reference sequence). The CDR3 runs 12 residues. The CDR3 is CAWSGVDQPQHF. The CDR3 DNA follows: TGTGCCTGGAGTGGGGTGGATCAGCCCCAGCATTTT. Filled out from reference TRBV30 and TRBJ1-5, the complete variable domain reads SQTIHQWPATLVQPVGSPLSLECTVEGTSNPNLYWYRQAAGRGLQLLFYSVGIGQISSEVPQNLSASRPQDRQFILSSKKLLLSDSGFYLCAWSGVDQPQHFGDGTRLSIL.

In nucleotides, the CDR3 is TGTGCCAGCAGCTTAGCGCTCTCAGGGAGCGATACGCAGTATTTT. It translates to CASSLALSGSDTQYF. The chain couples TRBV7-9 to TRBJ2-3, with D perhaps assigned TRBD1 or TRBD2 (5 bases each). In germline, CDR1 is SEHNR, CDR2 FQNEAQ (reference sequence). This CDR3 comprises 15 residues. V was pared by 0 bases and J by 6 bases, with 13 bases between.

This sequence joins TRBV7-2 and TRBJ1-5; no firm D call. CDR1 is SGHTA and CDR2 is FQGNSA in the germline V gene. The V end lost 1 base, the J end lost 3 bases, and 4 bases lay between the germline ends. CDR3 size: 13 residues. CDR3 nucleotides: TGTGCCAGCAGCTTAGTTTCCAATCAGCCCCAGCATTTT. Residues: CASSLVSNQPQHF. Full variable domain (rest looked up from reference TRBV7-2 and TRBJ1-5): GAGVSQSPSNKVTEKGKDVELRCDPISGHTALYWYRQSLGQGLEFLIYFQGNSAPDKSGLPSDRFSAERTGGSVSTLTIQRTQQEDSAVYLCASSLVSNQPQHFGDGTRLSIL.

The chain combines TRBV29-1 with TRBJ2-3; the D is unclear. CDR1 is SQVTM and CDR2 is ANQGSEA in the germline V gene. V was trimmed by 6 bases and J by 2 bases, leaving 9 bases between them. The CDR3 loop spans 12 amino acids. The CDR3 DNA is TGCAGCGTCGTGGACGCCACAGATACGCAGTATTTT. It is translated as CSVVDATDTQYF.

The chain employs TRBV5-6 and TRBJ1-5, with D hard to call. There are 15 residues in the CDR3. V lost 4 bases to trimming and J lost 0 bases, with 11 bases between them. Germline CDR1 SGHDT, CDR2 YYEEEE. The CDR3 region is CASSPLDYSNQPQHF. The CDR3 DNA reads TGTGCCAGCAGCCCCTTAGATTATAGCAATCAGCCCCAGCATTTT.

The chain is built from TRBV10-3 and TRBJ2-7; no firm D call. V gave up 4 bases and J gave up 4 bases, with 17 bases separating them. This CDR3 has 15 amino acids. Germline values: CDR1 ENHRY, CDR2 SYGVKD. Here the CDR3 reads CAISGRDRGLYEQYF. As DNA, the CDR3 is TGTGCCATCAGTGGGAGAGACCGCGGTTTATACGAGCAGTACTTC.